This TCR beta chain stems from a study of cytomegalovirus exposure and HLA in healthy donors. Study outcomes and limitations: CMV serostatus was the only immune exposure information that was available. Accurate prediction of HLA-A and HLA-B alleles (for most subjects) was reportedly achieved from TCR beta sequences. It was shown in a later analysis that HLA-associated TCR beta chains were more clonally expanded than other, equally common chains. Most sequenced TCRs were rare (though some public TCRs occurred in many donors).

With regard to this clone: What it binds is unknown.

The CDR3 covers 15 residues. V dropped 5 bases and J dropped 6; count of bases not matched to a gene: 12. CDR1 is MNHEY, CDR2 SVGAGI, per germline. Primers for the PCR totalled 60 Vbeta and 13 Jbeta. The data were produced by immunoSEQ multiplex PCR, yet TCRdb's version contains in-frame clones alone and is incomplete. Of some 150,000 clones listed, about 80% were seen once; the top ten hold around 1.9%. The sequenced material came from PBMCs. The rearrangement uses TRBV6-5 and TRBJ2-7; 8 nucleotides line up with TRBD2. This clonotype was obtained from a middle-aged woman in good health and CMV-seronegative. CDR3 sequence: CASSTKAGEFSEQYF. The CDR3 nucleotides are TGTGCCAGCAGTACCAAAGCGGGAGAATTCTCCGAGCAGTACTTC.